This T cell receptor beta chain was identified during a study of cytomegalovirus exposure and HLA in healthy donors. Study conclusions and caveats: Serostatus for CMV was the only available immune exposure information. For most TCR beta V segments, an earlier analysis put the productive rate at about 90% or about 30% of the time.

In the PCR, 60 Vbeta and 13 Jbeta primers were used. Data came from immunoSEQ multiplex PCR; TCRdb stores just in-frame clones and leaves some out. The sample contains fewer than 150,000 clones, roughly 75% of which appear only once. In the case of this clone: As yet, its antigen is unknown.

Germline assignment: CDR1 SGHNT and CDR2 YYREEE (reference sequence). CDR3 length: 13 amino acids. V shed 0 bases and J shed 3 bases, with 6 bases lying between them. V gene TRBV5-4 combines with J gene TRBJ1-2, with a tentative D call TRBD1 (5 bases). The specimen was PBMCs. This TCR was sampled from a man aged 40-49 years in good health and CMV-seropositive. CDR3 DNA: TGTGCCAGCAGCTTGGCAGGGCACTATGGCTACACCTTC. Translation: CASSLAGHYGYTF.